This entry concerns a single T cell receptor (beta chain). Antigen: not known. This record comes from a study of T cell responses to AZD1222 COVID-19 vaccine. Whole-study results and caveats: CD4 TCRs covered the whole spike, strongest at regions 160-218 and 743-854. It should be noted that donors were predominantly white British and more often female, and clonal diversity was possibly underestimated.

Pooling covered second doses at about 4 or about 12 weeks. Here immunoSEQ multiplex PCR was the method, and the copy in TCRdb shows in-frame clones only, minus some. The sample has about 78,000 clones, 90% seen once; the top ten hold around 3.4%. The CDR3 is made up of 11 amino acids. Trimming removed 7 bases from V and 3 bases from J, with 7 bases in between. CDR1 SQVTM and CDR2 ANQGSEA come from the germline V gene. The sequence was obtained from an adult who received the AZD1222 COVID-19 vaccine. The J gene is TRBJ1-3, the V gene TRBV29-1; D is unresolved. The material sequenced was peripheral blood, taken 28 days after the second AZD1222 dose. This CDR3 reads CSGDIGNTIYF. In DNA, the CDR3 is TGCAGCGGAGACATTGGAAACACCATATATTTT.